The next 26 T cell receptor beta chains were all read from a single sample in a study of T-cell reconstitution after alpha-beta-depleted transplantation in children. Unique molecular identifiers were incorporated into the prepared TCRbeta library. TCRdb redid the calling of the PCR reads with MiXCR, one entry per CDR3 protein. The top ten hold around 10% of the sample, which has around 250,000 distinct CDR3 sequences, approximately 9.8% seen once. The sequencing used PBMCs from the stem cell graft donor, collected from the stem cell graft. These receptors all stem from a human donor who donated a stem cell graft to a child with SCID.

This clonotype occurred a few times. V gene TRBV3-1 combines with J gene TRBJ1-5; 7 positions match TRBD1. The CDR3 has 15 amino acids. With 1 base clipped from V and 4 bases from J, the junction kept 4 bases outside the gene matches. Looked up from germline, CDR1 is LGHDT and CDR2 is YNNKEL (reference sequence). CDR3: CASSQGQGWNQPQHF. The CDR3 nucleotides read TGTGCCAGCAGCCAAGGACAGGGTTGGAATCAGCCCCAGCATTTT.

With regard to this clonotype: One end of the junction varies from germline; a read error may be responsible. V and J are TRBV5-1 and TRBJ2-7; possibly TRBD1 or TRBD2 for D (5 bases each). The V gene's germline CDR1 is SGHRS and CDR2 YFSETQ. The CDR3 is 14 residues long. CDR3 sequence: CSSSNTGASYEQYF. For the CDR3, the DNA is TGCTCCAGCAGCAACACCGGGGCCTCCTACGAGCAGTACTTC.

This clonotype was recorded a few times. V is TRBV9 and J is TRBJ1-6; tentative D call: TRBD1 (5 bases). This CDR3 has 15 residues. The germline CDR1 and CDR2 sequences are SGDLS and YYNGEE. Trimming took off 6 bases at V and 0 bases at J, with 10 bases between the two ends. CDR3 sequence (DNA): TGTGCCAGCAACGTTAGGGGCTCCTATAATTCACCCCTCCACTTT. This codes for CASNVRGSYNSPLHF.

This clonotype was seen only a few times. The J gene is TRBJ2-3, the V gene TRBV4-1, with TRBD2 matching 8 bases. The CDR3 runs to 14 residues. The V segment lost 3 bases and the J segment 2 bases; nucleotides outside the gene matches: 1. Germline assignment: CDR1 MGHRA and CDR2 YSYEKL. The CDR3 nucleotides are TGCGCCAGCAGCCAGCGGGGGGTCACAGATACGCAGTATTTT. Translation: CASSQRGVTDTQYF.

This clonotype occurred a few times. The J gene is TRBJ1-5, the V gene TRBV6-5, with D unresolved. This CDR3 spans 15 amino acids. The V end lost 0 bases, the J end lost 0 bases, and 6 bases lay between the germline ends. The germline V gene has CDR1 MNHEY and CDR2 SVGAGI. CDR3 sequence: CASSYSGSSNQPQHF. In nucleotides, the CDR3 is TGTGCCAGCAGTTACTCTGGGAGTAGCAATCAGCCCCAGCATTTT.

This clonotype was counted ten times or more. The chain employs TRBV20-1 and TRBJ2-6; possibly TRBD2 for D (6 bases). CDR1 is DFQATT, CDR2 SNEGSKA, per germline (reference sequence). The CDR3 has 16 amino acids. V gave up 5 bases and J gave up 0 bases, with 14 bases separating them. CDR3 nucleotides: TGCAGTGCTCCCAGGGACTCAAGCTCTGGGGCCAACGTCCTGACTTTC. It yields the protein CSAPRDSSSGANVLTF.

This clonotype was recorded a few times. The rearrangement joins TRBV5-1 to TRBJ1-6; TRBD1 matches 7 bases. CDR3 length: 15 amino acids. Germline CDR1 reads SGHRS; CDR2 reads YFSETQ. After removal of 0 bases from V and 8 bases from J, the junction contained 5 bases not matched to a gene. The CDR3 here is CASSLAGTADSPLHF. For the CDR3, the DNA is TGCGCCAGCAGCTTGGCCGGGACAGCGGATTCACCCCTCCACTTT.

This clonotype was observed a handful of times. The J gene is TRBJ1-1, the V gene TRBV2; D unclear. Germline assignment: CDR1 SNHLY and CDR2 FYNNEI. Trimming removed 4 bases at V and 7 bases at J, with 7 bases between. This CDR3 is 11 amino acids long. The CDR3 spells CASSAAGEAFF. The CDR3 DNA is TGTGCCAGCAGTGCGGCAGGTGAAGCTTTCTTT. Based on the CDR3 plus reference TRBV2 and TRBJ1-1, the full variable domain is EPEVTQTPSHQVTQMGQEVILRCVPISNHLYFYWYRQILGQKVEFLVSFYNNEISEKSEIFDDQFSVERPDGSNFTLKIRSTKLEDSAMYFCASSAAGEAFFGQGTRLTVV.

The chain links TRBV5-6 to TRBJ2-6, with D perhaps TRBD1 (6 bases). The V and J ends lost 4 bases and 0 bases respectively, with 11 bases between them. This CDR3 is 16 amino acids long. The germline V gene has CDR1 SGHDT and CDR2 YYEEEE. The CDR3 nucleotides are TGTGCCAGCAGCGGCCGGACAGCCTCTGGGGCCAACGTCCTGACTTTC. It is translated as CASSGRTASGANVLTF.

This clonotype appeared a few times. The genes are TRBV5-1 and TRBJ2-7, with D hard to call. The CDR3 is made up of 14 amino acids. Per germline, CDR1 SGHRS and CDR2 YFSETQ. The V end was cut by 4 bases, the J end by 0 bases, with 11 bases between. The CDR3 DNA reads TGCGCCAGCAGCCGAAGGACGGACTCCTACGAGCAGTACTTC. Residues: CASSRRTDSYEQYF.

The sample holds many counts of this clonotype. The rearrangement links TRBV5-8 to TRBJ2-1; D is ambiguous. V gave up 4 bases and J gave up 5 bases, with 16 bases separating them. This CDR3 is 15 amino acids long. Per germline, CDR1 SGHTS and CDR2 YDEGEE. CDR3 nucleotide sequence: TGTGCCAGCAGCCCGCGGCTAGTTCTGAACAATGAGCAGTTCTTC. It specifies CASSPRLVLNNEQFF.

This clonotype was found a few times. The genes are TRBV29-1 and TRBJ1-1; D might be TRBD1 (6 bases). Germline V CDR1 and CDR2: SQVTM, ANQGSEA. Trimming shortened V by 4 bases and J by 7 bases, and 19 bases separated the two germline ends. The CDR3 length is 14 residues. The CDR3 DNA reads as TGCAGCGTTGCTGCCAGGGGCACGGCATATGAAGCTTTCTTT. Translating gives CSVAARGTAYEAFF.

This clonotype occurred a few times. The J gene is TRBJ1-1, the V gene TRBV6-1; D not certain. The germline V gene encodes CDR1 MNHNS and CDR2 SASEGT. Deletions cut 7 bases from V and 1 base from J, with 16 bases between. This CDR3 is built from 15 residues. The chain's CDR3 is CASTRMTTRNTEAFF. Here the CDR3 DNA reads TGTGCCAGCACTAGGATGACGACCCGGAACACTGAAGCTTTCTTT.

This clonotype appeared many times. V and J are TRBV5-1 and TRBJ1-1; a weak D match, TRBD1 (6 bases). V was trimmed by 7 bases and J by 0 bases, leaving 13 bases between them. The length of the CDR3 is 14 residues. Per the germline V gene, CDR1 is SGHRS and CDR2 is YFSETQ. The CDR3, as DNA: TGCGCCAGCTCCGACAGGCCAATGAACACTGAAGCTTTCTTT. Protein sequence: CASSDRPMNTEAFF. Based on the CDR3 plus reference TRBV5-1 and TRBJ1-1, the full variable domain is KAGVTQTPRYLIKTRGQQVTLSCSPISGHRSVSWYQQTPGQGLQFLFEYFSETQRNKGNFPGRFSGRQFSNSRSEMNVSTLELGDSALYLCASSDRPMNTEAFFGQGTRLTVV.

This clonotype was observed a few times. The rearrangement uses TRBV5-1 and TRBJ1-1; D perhaps matches TRBD1 (5 bases). V shed 7 bases and J shed 1 base, with 11 bases lying between them. This CDR3 has 13 amino acids. The V gene's germline CDR1 is SGHRS and CDR2 YFSETQ. CDR3 DNA: TGCGCCAGCGCAAGGGACGGGAACACTGAAGCTTTCTTT. The encoded protein is CASARDGNTEAFF.

This clonotype was detected only a few times. The V and J genes are TRBV11-2 and TRBJ2-3, with D possibly TRBD2 on 5 matching bases. Germline V gene sequence: CDR1 SGHAT, CDR2 FQNNGV. This CDR3 spans 15 amino acids. V dropped 5 bases and J dropped 2 bases, with 14 bases sitting between them. CDR3 coding DNA: TGTGCCAGCAGCCCTGAAGGGCGGGTCACAGATACGCAGTATTTT. It codes for CASSPEGRVTDTQYF.

This chain connects TRBV10-2 to TRBJ1-1; D remains unclear. Germline V gene sequence: CDR1 WSHSY, CDR2 SAAADI. This CDR3 has 16 amino acids. V lost 0 bases and J 1 base, leaving 12 bases between the germline ends. DNA of the CDR3: TGCGCCAGCAGTGAGTCGGTTGTTTCAGCGAACACTGAAGCTTTCTTT. Translated, it gives CASSESVVSANTEAFF.

This clonotype was picked up a small number of times. The V and J genes are TRBV10-1 and TRBJ2-3; 11 nucleotides align to TRBD2. The CDR3 totals 15 residues. V shed 3 bases, J shed 4 bases, and the junction held 3 bases outside the gene matches. CDR1 and CDR2 from the germline V gene are WNHNN and SYGVQD (reference sequence). CDR3 bases: TGCGCCAGCAGTGATAGCGGGGGGGCTTCAGATACGCAGTATTTT. It yields the protein CASSDSGGASDTQYF.

The gene calls are TRBV7-6 and TRBJ2-7; 8 bases map to TRBD1. This CDR3 has 15 residues. From germline, CDR1 is SGHVS and CDR2 FNYEAQ. The V segment lost 0 bases and the J segment 3 bases; nucleotides outside the gene matches: 4. The CDR3 loop is CASSLAGTGDYEQYF. CDR3 DNA sequence: TGTGCCAGCAGCTTAGCCGGGACAGGTGACTACGAGCAGTACTTC.

In its sample, this clonotype was seen many times. In DNA form, the CDR3 reads TGTGCCAGCAGTTTACTAGCGGGGGTCACGAGCTCCTACGAGCAGTACTTC. Translated, it gives CASSLLAGVTSSYEQYF. This chain uses TRBV12-3 or TRBV12-4 with TRBJ2-7, with 10 bases identical to TRBD2. CDR3 length equals 17 residues. The V and J ends lost 2 bases and 0 bases, in that order; junction bases with no gene match: 7.

This clonotype was recorded at least ten times. The rearrangement links TRBV3-1 to TRBJ2-2; maybe TRBD2 (6 bases). Germline CDR1 LGHDT, CDR2 YNNKEL (reference sequence). V shed 4 bases and J shed 1 base, with 10 bases lying between them. CDR3 size: 15 residues. The CDR3 region has the DNA TGTGCCAGCAGCCGCCTCGGGGGGAACACCGGGGAGCTGTTTTTT. Translation: CASSRLGGNTGELFF.

V is TRBV6-1 and J is TRBJ2-7; D gene uncertain. Germline-derived CDR1 and CDR2 are MNHNS and SASEGT. CDR3 length equals 13 residues. V was trimmed by 7 bases and J by 6 bases, leaving 16 bases between them. CDR3 sequence: CASTLEDFAEQYF. The CDR3 region has the DNA TGTGCCAGCACCCTCGAAGATTTCGCCGAGCAGTACTTC.

This clonotype was detected only a few times. The genes are TRBV4-2 and TRBJ2-1; 15 bases fit TRBD2. CDR3 size: 18 residues. The germline V gene has CDR1 LGHNA and CDR2 YNFKEQ. With 5 bases clipped from V and 2 bases from J, the junction kept 7 bases outside the gene matches. The CDR3 nucleotides are TGTGCCAGCAGCAAAGGACTAGCGGGGGGGCCTGCCTACAATGAGCAGTTCTTC. Translated: CASSKGLAGGPAYNEQFF.

This clonotype was recorded once. V usage is TRBV5-1 and J usage is TRBJ2-5; the D is unclear. The germline CDR1 and CDR2 sequences are SGHRS and YFSETQ. V lost 4 bases, J lost 5 bases, and 27 bases lay in between. CDR3 length equals 18 residues. The CDR3 DNA sequence: TGCGCCAGCAGCGCCGGGTTAGGGTTGAGTTCGGTGTCGGAGACCCAGTACTTC. Translating gives CASSAGLGLSSVSETQYF.

This clonotype was counted only a few times. This chain connects TRBV18 to TRBJ2-5, with 7 bases that match TRBD1. V dropped 1 base and J dropped 2; count of bases not matched to a gene: 10. Germline-derived CDR1 and CDR2 are KGHSH and LQKENI. The CDR3 sequence is 17 residues long. The CDR3 here is CASSPRPPGQRQETQYF. CDR3 nucleotide sequence: TGTGCCAGCTCACCACGGCCTCCGGGACAGCGTCAAGAGACCCAGTACTTC.

V and J are TRBV6-1 and TRBJ2-7; TRBD1 is a possible D gene (6 bases). CDR3 length: 14 residues. The germline gives CDR1 MNHNS, CDR2 SASEGT. Trimming stripped 5 bases from V and 2 bases from J, with 13 bases between. CDR3 amino acids: CASSPGQNPYEQYF. In DNA form, the CDR3 reads TGTGCCAGCAGTCCCGGACAGAACCCCTACGAGCAGTACTTC.